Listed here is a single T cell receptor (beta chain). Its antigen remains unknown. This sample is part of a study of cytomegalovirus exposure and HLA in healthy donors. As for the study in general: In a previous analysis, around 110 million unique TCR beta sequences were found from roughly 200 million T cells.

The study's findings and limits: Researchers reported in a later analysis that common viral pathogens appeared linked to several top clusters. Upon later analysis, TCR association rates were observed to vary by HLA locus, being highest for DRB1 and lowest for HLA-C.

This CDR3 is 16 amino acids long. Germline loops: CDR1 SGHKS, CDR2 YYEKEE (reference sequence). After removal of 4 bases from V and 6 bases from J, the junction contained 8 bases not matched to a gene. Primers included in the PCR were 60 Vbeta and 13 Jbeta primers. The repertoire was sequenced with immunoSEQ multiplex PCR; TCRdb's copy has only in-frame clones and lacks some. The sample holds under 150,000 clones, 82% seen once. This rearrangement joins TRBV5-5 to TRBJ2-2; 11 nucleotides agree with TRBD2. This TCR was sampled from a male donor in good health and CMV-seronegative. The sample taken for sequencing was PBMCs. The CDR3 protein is CASSPGTSGPPGELFF. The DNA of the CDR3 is TGTGCCAGCAGCCCCGGGACTAGCGGCCCCCCCGGGGAGCTGTTTTTT.